Listed below are T cell receptor beta chains from one sample, sequenced in a study of T-cell memory formation after mild COVID-19. TCRdb recomputed calls from the 5' RACE reads with MiXCR, one row per CDR3 protein. The table shows roughly 50,000 distinct CDR3 sequences, with around a tenth occurring only once. The sample comprised PBMCs or a T cell subset sorted from them (not recorded which). The source is a man younger than 30 who had mild COVID-19 (a few samples of this study predate the infection). Cell type and time point are not known. The CDR3 runs from the conserved cysteine through the conserved F or W. The D gene is left open where the match is weak. Only some rows state a clone size, as once, few, many or a class for expanded clones.

d_gene | j_gene | abundance | v_gene | CDR3aa | CDR3nt
NA | TRBJ2-1 | NA | TRBV4-3 | CASSQETSSYNEQFF | TGCGCCAGCAGCCAAGAAACAAGCTCCTACAATGAGCAGTTCTTC
NA | TRBJ2-2 | many | TRBV12-3/TRBV12-4 | CASSRTANTGELFF | TGTGCCAGCAGTAGGACTGCGAACACCGGGGAGCTGTTTTTT
NA | TRBJ1-1 | NA | TRBV11-2 | CASSFRYAEAFF | TGTGCCAGCAGCTTTCGGTACGCTGAAGCTTTCTTT
NA | TRBJ1-3 | few | TRBV5-6 | CASASSSGSGNTIYF | TGTGCCAGCGCCTCCTCATCGGGCTCTGGAAACACCATATATTTT
TRBD2 | TRBJ2-5 | NA | TRBV6-5 | CASWGGETQYF | TGTGCCAGCTGGGGAGGGGAGACCCAGTACTTC
NA | TRBJ1-1 | NA | TRBV29-1 | CSAKERWWNTEAFF | TGCAGCGCCAAGGAAAGGTGGTGGAACACTGAAGCTTTCTTT
NA | TRBJ1-2 | few | TRBV9 | CASSLNRELGWGYTF | TGTGCCAGCAGCTTAAACCGGGAGCTGGGGTGGGGCTACACCTTC
TRBD1 | TRBJ1-4 | NA | TRBV28 | CASSPRGTGVVEKLFF | TGTGCCAGCAGTCCTCGAGGGACAGGGGTTGTTGAAAAACTGTTTTTT
TRBD2 | TRBJ2-3 | NA | TRBV5-8 | CASSLLAGGDTQYF | TGTGCCAGCAGCCTACTAGCGGGGGGGGATACGCAGTATTTT
NA | TRBJ1-5 | few | TRBV6-4 | CASLYGSNQPQHF | TGTGCCAGCTTGTACGGGAGCAATCAGCCCCAGCATTTT
TRBD1 | TRBJ2-4 | few | TRBV7-2 | CASSFRTGENIQYF | TGTGCCAGCAGCTTCAGGACAGGGGAAAACATTCAGTACTTC
NA | TRBJ1-2 | few | TRBV14 | CASSQARRVGYTF | TGTGCCAGCAGCCAAGCCAGGCGCGTGGGCTACACCTTC
NA | TRBJ1-1 | NA | TRBV28 | CASSFGGSYQIAFF | TGTGCCAGCAGTTTCGGGGGCAGCTACCAGATAGCTTTCTTT
TRBD1 | TRBJ2-3 | NA | TRBV12-3/TRBV12-4 | CASTRRQGTTDTQYF | TGTGCCAGCACCAGACGACAGGGCACTACAGATACGCAGTATTTT
NA | TRBJ2-7 | many | TRBV4-3 | CASSQAPGDYEQYF | TGCGCCAGCAGCCAAGCCCCAGGGGATTACGAGCAGTACTTC
NA | TRBJ1-6 | NA | TRBV27 | CASSRVAASPPLHF | TGTGCCAGCAGTCGAGTCGCCGCCTCCCCACCCCTCCACTTT
NA | TRBJ1-2 | few | TRBV6-6 | CASRTDGLYGYTF | TGTGCCAGCAGAACAGACGGCCTCTATGGCTACACCTTC
NA | TRBJ1-1 | NA | TRBV11-2 | CASSIGVSTEAFF | TGTGCCAGCAGCATAGGGGTGAGCACTGAAGCTTTCTTT
NA | TRBJ2-4 | NA | TRBV7-2 | CASSLNEGLSIQYF | TGTGCCAGCAGCTTAAATGAAGGGTTGAGCATTCAGTACTTC
NA | TRBJ2-1 | few | TRBV5-1 | CASTLSNEQFF | TGCGCCAGCACCTTATCTAATGAGCAGTTCTTC
NA | TRBJ2-2 | NA | TRBV2 | CASSPGHANTGELFF | TGTGCCAGCAGTCCGGGACACGCTAACACCGGGGAGCTGTTTTTT
NA | TRBJ2-7 | many | TRBV11-2 | CASSLQGHEQYF | TGTGCCAGCAGCTTACAGGGCCACGAGCAGTACTTC
NA | TRBJ2-3 | NA | TRBV6-5 | CASSAPSTDTQYF | TGTGCCAGCAGTGCACCCAGCACAGATACGCAGTATTTT
NA | TRBJ2-5 | many | TRBV7-2 | CASSFRGGHQETQYF | TGTGCCAGCAGCTTTCGCGGGGGCCACCAAGAGACCCAGTACTTC
NA | TRBJ2-1 | few | TRBV2 | CASSGSYTSNEQFF | TGTGCCAGCAGTGGGTCATACACATCTAATGAGCAGTTCTTC
TRBD2 | TRBJ2-3 | NA | TRBV7-2 | CASRNSGGAPDTQYF | TGTGCCAGCAGAAATAGCGGGGGGGCCCCAGATACGCAGTATTTT
NA | TRBJ2-3 | few | TRBV10-3 | CAISAGAASTDTQYF | TGTGCCATCAGTGCGGGGGCCGCTAGCACAGATACGCAGTATTTT
NA | TRBJ2-7 | few | TRBV10-3 | CAISDVKAYEQYF | TGTGCCATCAGTGACGTTAAGGCCTACGAGCAGTACTTC
TRBD2 | TRBJ2-1 | NA | TRBV24-1 | CATSVAGPKGDEQFF | TGTGCCACCAGTGTAGCGGGACCGAAAGGGGATGAGCAGTTCTTC
NA | TRBJ1-1 | many | TRBV7-3 | CASSYLGNTEAFF | TGTGCCAGCAGCTACCTCGGGAACACTGAAGCTTTCTTT
NA | TRBJ2-3 | NA | TRBV5-1 | CASSEAAGTIGQYF | TGCGCCAGCAGCGAGGCAGCCGGGACAATAGGGCAGTATTTT
NA | TRBJ2-3 | many | TRBV12-3/TRBV12-4 | CASSLASDTQYF | TGTGCCAGCAGTTTAGCTTCAGATACGCAGTATTTT
NA | TRBJ1-5 | few | TRBV5-6 | CASSLARNIGQPQHF | TGTGCCAGCAGCTTGGCCAGGAACATCGGTCAGCCCCAGCATTTT
TRBD2 | TRBJ2-1 | few | TRBV15 | CATSRDRSGGADEQFF | TGTGCCACCAGCAGAGATCGGAGCGGGGGGGCGGATGAGCAGTTCTTC
TRBD2 | TRBJ2-2 | few | TRBV5-1 | CASSRSTGTSGGAAGELFF | TGCGCCAGCAGCAGAAGTACCGGGACTAGCGGGGGGGCTGCCGGGGAGCTGTTTTTT
TRBD1 | TRBJ2-1 | many | TRBV20-1 | CSASGGQGIYNEQFF | TGCAGTGCTAGTGGGGGACAGGGTATCTACAATGAGCAGTTCTTC
NA | TRBJ2-3 | NA | TRBV12-3/TRBV12-4 | CASTPQEGNTQYF | TGTGCCAGCACGCCACAGGAGGGAAATACGCAGTATTTT
NA | TRBJ2-3 | NA | TRBV25-1 | CASSEWVRAGRTDTQYF | TGTGCCAGCAGTGAATGGGTGAGGGCGGGGAGGACAGATACGCAGTATTTT
NA | TRBJ2-5 | many | TRBV6-1 | CASRDQETQYF | TGTGCCAGCAGAGATCAAGAGACCCAGTACTTC
NA | TRBJ1-1 | NA | TRBV29-1 | CSVGAGAEAFF | TGCAGCGTTGGGGCAGGGGCTGAAGCTTTCTTT
NA | TRBJ2-3 | many | TRBV4-3 | CASSQERGTQYF | TGCGCCAGCAGCCAAGAGCGGGGTACGCAGTATTTT
NA | TRBJ2-1 | NA | TRBV4-3 | CASSHLGRYNEQFF | TGCGCCAGCAGCCACCTCGGGCGTTACAATGAGCAGTTCTTC
TRBD1 | TRBJ2-5 | few | TRBV7-2 | CASSLQGARETQYF | TGTGCCAGCAGCCTACAGGGGGCCAGAGAGACCCAGTACTTC
TRBD1 | TRBJ2-1 | many | TRBV5-1 | CASSLETGNYNEQFF | TGCGCCAGCAGCTTGGAGACAGGGAACTACAATGAGCAGTTCTTC
NA | TRBJ2-3 | many | TRBV7-9 | CASSPQGSADTQYF | TGTGCCAGCAGCCCCCAGGGGAGCGCAGATACGCAGTATTTT
NA | TRBJ2-3 | few | TRBV28 | CASSQPNTDTQYF | TGTGCCAGCAGTCAGCCCAACACAGATACGCAGTATTTT
TRBD2 | TRBJ2-2 | NA | TRBV7-3 | CASSPGLGGRTGELFF | TGTGCCAGCAGCCCCGGACTAGGTGGGCGGACCGGGGAGCTGTTTTTT
TRBD2 | TRBJ2-3 | many | TRBV9 | CASSSASGGADTQYF | TGTGCCAGCAGCTCGGCTAGCGGGGGTGCAGATACGCAGTATTTT
NA | TRBJ1-5 | NA | TRBV12-3/TRBV12-4 | CASSNQGLHGPQHF | TGTGCCAGCAGTAATCAGGGACTCCACGGGCCCCAGCATTTT
NA | TRBJ2-2 | NA | TRBV7-3 | CATRALENTGELFF | TGTGCCACCCGGGCCCTAGAGAACACCGGGGAGCTGTTTTTT
NA | TRBJ2-3 | NA | TRBV7-2 | CASSLGGYPTDTQYF | TGTGCCAGCAGCTTAGGGGGCTACCCCACAGATACGCAGTATTTT
NA | TRBJ2-2 | few | TRBV20-1 | CSARFAANTGELFF | TGCAGTGCTAGATTTGCTGCGAACACCGGGGAGCTGTTTTTT
TRBD2 | TRBJ2-2 | NA | TRBV12-3/TRBV12-4 | CASSPGLAGANTGELFF | TGTGCCAGCAGTCCTGGACTAGCGGGGGCGAACACCGGGGAGCTGTTTTTT
NA | TRBJ1-1 | NA | TRBV5-1 | CASSLEGKDTEAFF | TGCGCCAGCAGCTTGGAGGGGAAGGACACTGAAGCTTTCTTT
TRBD1 | TRBJ1-2 | NA | TRBV4-3 | CASSQAGTASFYGYTF | TGCGCCAGCAGCCAAGCCGGGACAGCAAGCTTCTATGGCTACACCTTC
NA | TRBJ2-1 | NA | TRBV6-4 | CASSDEYGTYNEQFF | TGTGCCAGCAGTGACGAGTACGGGACCTACAATGAGCAGTTCTTC
NA | TRBJ2-3 | NA | TRBV28 | CASSSAGLAGSTDTQYF | TGTGCCAGCAGTTCCGCCGGACTGGCGGGGAGCACAGATACGCAGTATTTT
TRBD2 | TRBJ2-3 | NA | TRBV6-4 | CASSVLAGSTDTQYF | TGTGCCAGCAGTGTACTAGCGGGGTCCACAGATACGCAGTATTTT
NA | TRBJ2-2 | NA | TRBV5-1 | CASSLGNSMVRDTGELFF | TGCGCCAGCAGTTTGGGGAACTCGATGGTGAGGGACACCGGGGAGCTGTTTTTT